This entry is about one T cell receptor beta chain. What it binds is unknown. A sample-barcoded 5' primer and a J-beta primer mix were used in a second PCR of roughly 7 to 11 cycles. Sequencing yielded, for each sample, at least 2.5 million paired-end reads carrying CDR3. MiXCR was run by TCRdb on the 5' RACE reads, yielding one entry per CDR3 protein. This sample carries about 780,000 distinct CDR3 sequences, 25% to 30% of them seen once, and the ten largest clones take about 3%. This sample stems from a study of blood T cells in healthy people across ages. Study results and limitations: Whereas aged donors had fewer naive CD4+ cells, long-lived donors had more of them and higher diversity. In older individuals, TCR beta diversity per million T cells was lower, falling roughly linearly with age.

CDR1 and CDR2 from the germline V gene are DFQATT and SNEGSKA (reference sequence). Trimming cost V 5 bases and J 4 bases; bases outside gene matches: 5. The CDR3 loop spans 14 amino acids. The sample also formed part of further work on T cells of mothers and their children.

The chain combines TRBV20-1 with TRBJ2-1; the match to TRBD2 covers 10 bases. Sequenced: blood. This receptor was obtained from a boy younger than 18 in good health. This CDR3 is CSAGRTSGYNEQFF. The CDR3 bases are TGCAGTGCTGGAAGGACTAGCGGTTACAATGAGCAGTTCTTC.